The TCR beta chain described here comes from a study of beta chain features in type 1 diabetes. Study as a whole: Across all samples, roughly 98,000,000 sorted cells were examined.

The study reverse transcribed the entire isolated RNA, so it sequenced expressed TCRB transcripts. Sequencing used immunoSEQ multiplex PCR; TCRdb keeps in-frame clones, though not all of them. The table lists about 410,000 clones, approximately 13% of them singletons, with approximately 0.035% in the top ten. This clone appeared a few times. The germline CDR1 and CDR2 sequences are SGHTA and FQGNSA. With 7 bases clipped from V and 4 bases from J, the junction kept 6 bases outside the gene matches. The CDR3 runs to 14 residues. The TCR sequence derives from a man aged 30-40 years in good health. This chain uses TRBV7-2 with TRBJ1-3, with 8 positions matching TRBD1. Sequences were obtained from naive CD4+ T cells from blood. The DNA of the CDR3 is TGTGCCAGCATCGTCCGGGACAGGGGAAACACCATATATTTT. Protein sequence: CASIVRDRGNTIYF.